These T cell receptor beta chains were read from a single sample in a study of shared clonotypes between healthy human individuals. Here immunoSEQ multiplex PCR was the method, and the copy in TCRdb shows in-frame clones only, minus some. The table lists about 1.5 million clones, around 98% of them singletons, with 0.4% to 0.55% in the top ten. The sample consisted of naive CD4+ T cells sorted from blood. The receptors were gathered from a man aged 25 to 40 in good health. Both conserved end residues are part of each CDR3. D genes are given only for firm matches. Rows may omit the clone size; those that give it use once, few, many or a size class.

TRBJ2-3,-,16,TRBD1,TRBV7-9,CASRFQTGVVTDTQYF,TGTGCCAGCAGATTTCAGACAGGGGTCGTAACAGATACGCAGTATTTT
TRBJ2-3,-,15,-,TRBV7-2,CASSLTPISTDTQYF,TGTGCCAGCAGCTTGACGCCTATTAGCACAGATACGCAGTATTTT
TRBJ2-1,-,15,TRBD2,TRBV7-2,CASSRTGLAIDEQFF,TGTGCCAGCAGCCGAACGGGACTAGCTATAGATGAGCAGTTCTTC
TRBJ2-7,-,14,-,TRBV7-2,CASGWGRLSYEQYF,TGTGCCAGCGGATGGGGCAGGCTCTCCTACGAGCAGTACTTC
TRBJ1-3,-,14,-,TRBV9,CASSVSFSGNTIYF,TGTGCCAGCAGCGTGAGCTTCTCTGGAAACACCATATATTTT
TRBJ2-2,-,15,-,TRBV7-9,CASSSTTWDTGELFF,TGTGCCAGCAGCTCCACGACTTGGGACACCGGGGAGCTGTTTTTT
TRBJ2-1,-,15,-,TRBV10-1,CASSGQRSSYNEQFF,TGCGCCAGCAGTGGACAGCGGAGCTCCTACAATGAGCAGTTCTTC
TRBJ2-7,-,13,-,TRBV25-1,CASSKTGLYEQYF,TGTGCCAGCAGTAAAACCGGGCTCTACGAGCAGTACTTC
TRBJ1-4,-,13,-,TRBV7-9,CASRKGEHEKLFF,TGTGCCAGCAGGAAAGGGGAGCATGAAAAACTGTTTTTT
TRBJ2-7,once,15,-,TRBV21-1,CASSNSRDRPYEQYF,TGTGCCAGCAGCAACTCCAGGGACAGGCCCTACGAGCAGTACTTC
TRBJ2-1,-,13,-,TRBV29-1,CTFAGSSYNEQFF,TGCACCTTCGCCGGGAGTTCCTACAATGAGCAGTTCTTC
TRBJ2-1,once,15,TRBD2,TRBV6-5,CASSYSVDSGTKQFF,TGTGCCAGCAGTTACTCGGTTGATTCCGGGACTAAGCAGTTCTTC
TRBJ2-2,-,16,-,TRBV6-5,CASSYSQGLGTGELFF,TGTGCCAGCAGTTACTCCCAGGGGCTGGGCACCGGGGAGCTGTTTTTT
TRBJ2-7,-,13,TRBD2,TRBV7-9,CASGTSGIYEQYF,TGTGCCTCCGGGACTAGCGGCATCTACGAGCAGTACTTC
TRBJ2-3,-,19,-,TRBV18,CASSPPAPPRTGVTDTQYF,TGTGCCAGCTCACCCCCGGCCCCCCCCCGGACGGGAGTCACAGATACGCAGTATTTT
TRBJ2-2,-,17,-,TRBV9,CASSVGGLARNTGELFF,TGTGCCAGCAGCGTAGGGGGCTTAGCGAGGAACACCGGGGAGCTGTTTTTT
TRBJ2-1,once,14,TRBD1,TRBV10-1,CASSSPDRSNEQFF,TGCGCCAGCAGTTCCCCGGACAGGTCCAATGAGCAGTTCTTC
TRBJ1-2,-,13,-,TRBV27,CASSSDSLYGYTF,TGTGCCAGCAGCTCTGACAGCCTCTATGGCTACACCTTC
TRBJ2-7,-,17,TRBD2,TRBV28,CASSLFGLAGDSYEQYF,TGTGCCAGCAGTTTATTCGGACTAGCGGGAGATTCCTACGAGCAGTACTTC
TRBJ2-1,-,15,-,TRBV27,CASSTPRTSYNEQFF,TGTGCCAGCAGCACCCCCCGTACCTCCTACAATGAGCAGTTCTTC
TRBJ2-2,-,16,TRBD1,TRBV9,CASSIQTGRIDGELFF,TGTGCCAGCAGCATCCAGACAGGGAGAATTGACGGGGAGCTGTTTTTT
TRBJ2-2,-,16,TRBD1,TRBV5-1,CASSRDGTGNTGELFF,TGCGCCAGCAGCAGGGACGGGACAGGGAACACCGGGGAGCTGTTTTTT
TRBJ2-1,-,15,TRBD1,TRBV11-2,CASSPRKTGVNEQFF,TGTGCCAGCAGCCCCCGGAAAACAGGGGTCAATGAGCAGTTCTTC
TRBJ2-2,-,14,-,TRBV5-1,CASSLLANTGELFF,TGCGCCAGCAGCTTGCTAGCAAACACCGGGGAGCTGTTTTTT
TRBJ2-7,-,11,-,TRBV5-6,CASSRGYEQYF,TGTGCCAGCAGTCGGGGTTACGAGCAGTACTTC
TRBJ2-5,-,16,-,TRBV5-4,CASWGGEVPAGVAQYF,TGTGCCAGCTGGGGAGGAGAAGTACCCGCGGGTGTGGCCCAGTACTTC
TRBJ2-2,-,15,-,TRBV19,CASSMAGRNTGELFF,TGTGCCAGTAGTATGGCAGGGAGGAACACCGGGGAGCTGTTTTTT
TRBJ2-3,-,14,-,TRBV6-5,CASSPRLLGDTQYF,TGTGCCAGCAGTCCCCGGCTACTAGGGGATACGCAGTATTTT
TRBJ1-5,-,16,-,TRBV4-1,CASSQADTAYNQPQHF,TGCGCCAGCAGCCAAGCCGATACAGCCTACAATCAGCCCCAGCATTTT
TRBJ2-5,-,14,TRBD2,TRBV2,CASSLSGSQETQYF,TGTGCCAGCAGTCTAAGCGGGAGTCAAGAGACCCAGTACTTC
TRBJ2-7,-,15,-,TRBV27,CASRIVGLGIYEQYF,TGTGCCAGCAGGATCGTGGGGCTTGGTATCTACGAGCAGTACTTC
TRBJ2-1,-,16,TRBD2,TRBV27,CASSPRGTSVYNEQFF,TGTGCCAGCAGTCCCCGGGGGACTAGCGTTTACAATGAGCAGTTCTTC
TRBJ2-3,-,17,TRBD2,TRBV19,CASRGASGRFSTDTQYF,TGTGCCAGTAGGGGAGCTAGCGGGAGGTTCAGCACAGATACGCAGTATTTT
TRBJ2-2,-,15,TRBD1,TRBV6-6,CASSRTGLHTGELFF,TGTGCCAGCAGTCGGACAGGGCTTCACACCGGGGAGCTGTTTTTT
TRBJ2-5,-,15,-,TRBV5-1,CASSQSNRDMETQYF,TGCGCCAGCAGCCAGAGCAACAGGGATATGGAGACCCAGTACTTC
TRBJ2-5,-,14,-,TRBV19,CASSHPGLQETQYF,TGTGCCAGTAGCCACCCAGGACTCCAAGAGACCCAGTACTTC
TRBJ2-1,-,19,-,TRBV7-9,CASTKFARGLGSSYNEQFF,TGTGCCAGCACCAAATTCGCACGGGGCCTCGGAAGCTCCTACAATGAGCAGTTCTTC
TRBJ1-1,-,13,TRBD1,TRBV7-8,CANGQGLNTEAFF,TGTGCCAACGGACAGGGTTTGAACACTGAAGCTTTCTTT
TRBJ1-2,-,13,-,TRBV25-1,CASSSRQNYGYTF,TGTGCCAGCAGTTCCCGACAGAACTATGGCTACACCTTC
TRBJ2-7,-,14,TRBD1,TRBV18,CASSPDRGTYEQYF,TGTGCCAGCTCACCAGACAGGGGGACCTACGAGCAGTACTTC
TRBJ1-1,-,13,-,TRBV19,CASSRTALGEAFF,TGTGCCAGTTCACGGACAGCCTTAGGGGAAGCTTTCTTT
TRBJ2-7,-,15,TRBD1,TRBV15,CATSGARGQGYEQYF,TGTGCCACCAGCGGAGCTCGGGGACAGGGCTACGAGCAGTACTTC
TRBJ2-3,-,17,-,TRBV5-1,CASSLGPRRGDTDTQYF,TGCGCCAGCAGCTTGGGGCCCCGACGGGGAGACACAGATACGCAGTATTTT
TRBJ1-2,-,15,-,TRBV5-1,CASSLGGRDFGGYTF,TGCGCCAGCAGCTTGGGAGGACGGGATTTCGGTGGCTACACCTTC
TRBJ1-1,-,14,TRBD1,TRBV5-4,CASSRGTGTTEAFF,TGTGCCAGCAGCCGCGGGACAGGGACCACTGAAGCTTTCTTT
TRBJ2-3,-,16,TRBD1,TRBV28,CASSLSPGQGPDTQYF,TGTGCCAGCAGTTTATCACCGGGACAGGGTCCAGATACGCAGTATTTT
TRBJ2-7,-,16,TRBD1,TRBV5-1,CASSFLPTGGLDEQYF,TGCGCCAGCAGCTTTCTACCGACAGGGGGCTTGGACGAGCAGTACTTC
TRBJ1-1,-,11,-,TRBV19,CASLEWERVFF,TGTGCCAGCCTAGAGTGGGAAAGGGTTTTCTTT
TRBJ1-3,-,14,-,TRBV11-2,CASSLGLAGNTIYF,TGTGCCAGCAGCTTAGGACTAGCCGGAAACACCATATATTTT